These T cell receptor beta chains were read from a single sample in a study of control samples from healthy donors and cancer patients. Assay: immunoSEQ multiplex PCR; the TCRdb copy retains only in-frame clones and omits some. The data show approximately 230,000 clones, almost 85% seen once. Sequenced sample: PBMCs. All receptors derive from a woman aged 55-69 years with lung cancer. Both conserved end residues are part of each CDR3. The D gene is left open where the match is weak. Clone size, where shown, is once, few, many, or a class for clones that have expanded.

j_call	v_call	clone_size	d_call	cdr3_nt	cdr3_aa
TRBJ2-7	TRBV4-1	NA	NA	TGCGCCAGCAGCCGCTCTAATTCGGGGTCCTACGAGCAGTACTTC	CASSRSNSGSYEQYF
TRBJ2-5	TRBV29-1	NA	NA	TGCAGCGTTTCAGGGCCCCGGCAAGAGACCCAGTACTTC	CSVSGPRQETQYF
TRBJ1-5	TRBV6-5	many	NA	TGTGCCAGCACCACAGGGTTTCAGCCCCAGCATTTT	CASTTGFQPQHF
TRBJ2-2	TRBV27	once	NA	TGTGCCAGCAGTTTAGGGTCCGGGCCCGGGGAGCTGTTTTTT	CASSLGSGPGELFF
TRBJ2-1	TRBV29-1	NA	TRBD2	TGCAGCGTGAGAGGGACTAGCGGCTACAATGAGCAGTTCTTC	CSVRGTSGYNEQFF
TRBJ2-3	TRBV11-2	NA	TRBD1	TGTGCCAGCAGCTTAAGGGGGCAGGCAGATACGCAGTATTTT	CASSLRGQADTQYF
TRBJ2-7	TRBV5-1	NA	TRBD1	TGCGCCAGCAGCCCCACAGGGGGCGTTTCCTACGAGCAGTACTTC	CASSPTGGVSYEQYF
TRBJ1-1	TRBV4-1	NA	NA	TGCGCCAGCAGCCTCGACAGGAGGACTGAAGCTTTCTTT	CASSLDRRTEAFF
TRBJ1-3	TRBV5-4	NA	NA	TGTGCCAGCAGCTCGGACAGCCATGGAAACACCATATATTTT	CASSSDSHGNTIYF
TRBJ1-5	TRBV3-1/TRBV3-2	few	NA	TGTGCCAGCAGCCAAGATCGGGGTCAGCCCCAGCATTTT	CASSQDRGQPQHF
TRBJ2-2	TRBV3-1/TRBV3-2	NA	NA	TGTGCCAGCACCTCAACGGAGTCGGGGACCGGGGAGCTGTTTTTT	CASTSTESGTGELFF
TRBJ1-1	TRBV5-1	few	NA	TGCGCCAGCAGCTTGGACACCCAGAGCACTGAAGCTTTCTTT	CASSLDTQSTEAFF
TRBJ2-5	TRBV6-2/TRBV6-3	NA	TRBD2	TGTGCCAGCAGCCCTACTATGCCTGGCGGGGGGGCGGGTGAGACCCAGTACTTC	CASSPTMPGGGAGETQYF
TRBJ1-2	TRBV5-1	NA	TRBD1	TGCGCCAGCAGCTTGGCACTCCTTCAGGGGGCGGTAAGAGGCTATGGCTACACCTTC	CASSLALLQGAVRGYGYTF
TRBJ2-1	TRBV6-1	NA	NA	TGTGCCAGCAGTGAAGCGGAGGGGCAACTTTTGGATGAGCAGTTCTTC	CASSEAEGQLLDEQFF
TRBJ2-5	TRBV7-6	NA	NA	TGTGCCAGCAGCTTAGGGGGGACCCCAGAGACCCAGTACTTC	CASSLGGTPETQYF
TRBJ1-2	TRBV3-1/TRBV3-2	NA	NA	TGTGCCAGCAGCCAAGGGGGGACGTATGGCTACACCTTC	CASSQGGTYGYTF
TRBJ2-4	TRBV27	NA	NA	TGTGCCAGCAGTTTATCGACAGCTGTCAAAAACATTCAGTACTTC	CASSLSTAVKNIQYF
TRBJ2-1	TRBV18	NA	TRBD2	TGTGCCAGCTCACCACCTAGCGGGGGACCTTCCTACAATGAGCAGTTCTTC	CASSPPSGGPSYNEQFF
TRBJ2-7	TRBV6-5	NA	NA	TGTGCCAGCAGAACCCAGGGTGACCACGAGCAGTACTTC	CASRTQGDHEQYF
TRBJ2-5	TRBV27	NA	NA	TGTGCCAGCAGCCCTTCCGAGACCCAGTACTTC	CASSPSETQYF
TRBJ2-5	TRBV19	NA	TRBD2	TGTGCCAGTAGTATGTGGCTAGCGGGACTGGAAGAGACCCAGTACTTC	CASSMWLAGLEETQYF
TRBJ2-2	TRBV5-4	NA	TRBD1	TGTGCCAGCAGCTTTGGACAGGGGATAGGCACCGGGGAGCTGTTTTTT	CASSFGQGIGTGELFF
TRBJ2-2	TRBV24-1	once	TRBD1	TGTGCCACCAGAGGACAGGCCACCGGGGAGCTGTTTTTT	CATRGQATGELFF
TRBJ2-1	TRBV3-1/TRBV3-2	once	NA	TGTGCCAGCACCGCCTACAATGAGCAGTTCTTC	CASTAYNEQFF
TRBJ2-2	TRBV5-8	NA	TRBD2	TGTGCCAGCAGCGCCAGACTAGCTTCGGCCACCGGGGAGCTGTTTTTT	CASSARLASATGELFF
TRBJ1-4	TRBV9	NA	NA	TGTGCCAGCAGCCCACTAGAGGCGTCCGCGAAGGAGGAAAAACTGTTTTTT	CASSPLEASAKEEKLFF
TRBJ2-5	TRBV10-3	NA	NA	TGTGCCATCAGTCCGGGCAGGGATGAGACCCAGTACTTC	CAISPGRDETQYF
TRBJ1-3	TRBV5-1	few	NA	TGCGCCAGCAGCTTGGGGGGGTTTAACTCTGGAAACACCATATATTTT	CASSLGGFNSGNTIYF
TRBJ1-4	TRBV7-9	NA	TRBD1	TGTGCCAGCAGCCTCGACAGGGGGGGTGAAAAACTGTTTTTT	CASSLDRGGEKLFF
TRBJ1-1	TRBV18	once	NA	TGTGCCAGCTCACCCCAATACAGAGCCCTGAACACTGAAGCTTTCTTT	CASSPQYRALNTEAFF
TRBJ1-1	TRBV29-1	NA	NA	TGCAGCGTTGACGATCGGACAGCCATGCGGGCTTTCTTT	CSVDDRTAMRAFF
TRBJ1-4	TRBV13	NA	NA	TGTGCCAGCAGCTTCCCGGGGGGGCAGGAAGGGGAGGAAAAACTGTTTTTT	CASSFPGGQEGEEKLFF
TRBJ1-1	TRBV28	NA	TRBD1	TGTGCCAGCAGTCTTACAGGGGGAGGCACTGAAGCTTTCTTT	CASSLTGGGTEAFF
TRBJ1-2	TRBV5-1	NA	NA	TGCGCCAGCAGCCCGGACCTCGGGGAGGAAGGCTACACCTTC	CASSPDLGEEGYTF
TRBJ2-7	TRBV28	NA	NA	TGTGCCAGCAGTTTGAGTTACCTTGGGGACTACGAGCAGTACTTC	CASSLSYLGDYEQYF
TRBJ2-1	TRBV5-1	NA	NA	TGCGCCAGCAGCCCGGACCCCTACAATGAGCAGTTCTTC	CASSPDPYNEQFF
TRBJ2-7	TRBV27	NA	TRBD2	TGTGCCAGCAGTTTACCTGGGACTAGCGGGAGGGGAGCCTACGAGCAGTACTTC	CASSLPGTSGRGAYEQYF
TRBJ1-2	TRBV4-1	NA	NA	TGCGCCAGCAGCCAAGGGACGGGGTATGGCTACACCTTC	CASSQGTGYGYTF
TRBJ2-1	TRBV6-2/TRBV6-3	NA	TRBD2	TGTGCCAGCAGCCCTTGGACTAGTCCCAATGAGCAGTTCTTC	CASSPWTSPNEQFF
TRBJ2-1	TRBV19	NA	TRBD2	TGTGCCAGTAGTGGACTAGCGGGGGGGCCCAATGAGCAGTTCTTC	CASSGLAGGPNEQFF
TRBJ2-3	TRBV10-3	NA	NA	TGTGCCATCAGTGAGGGACAGCACACAGATACGCAGTATTTT	CAISEGQHTDTQYF
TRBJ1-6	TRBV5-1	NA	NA	TGCGCCAGCAGCCCTGTCGGCCCCAATTCTAATTCACCCCTCCACTTT	CASSPVGPNSNSPLHF
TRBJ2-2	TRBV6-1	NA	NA	TGTGCCAGCAGTGAAAATGTAGCCGGGGAGCTGTTTTTT	CASSENVAGELFF
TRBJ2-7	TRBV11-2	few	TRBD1	TGTGCCAGCAGCTTAGTGATCGGTATGACAGGGACCTACGAGCAGTACTTC	CASSLVIGMTGTYEQYF
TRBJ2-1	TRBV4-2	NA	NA	TGTGCCAGCAGCCAAGAGAACCTCTCCTACAATGAGCAGTTCTTC	CASSQENLSYNEQFF
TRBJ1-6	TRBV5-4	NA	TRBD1	TGTGCCAGCAGCTTGGCGGGGACAGGGTCGGTTTCACCCCTCCACTTT	CASSLAGTGSVSPLHF
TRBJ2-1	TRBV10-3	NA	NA	TGTGCCATCAGTGATCCAATGGGAATATACAATGAGCAGTTCTTC	CAISDPMGIYNEQFF
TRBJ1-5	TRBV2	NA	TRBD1	TGTGCCAGCAGTGGGTCCCGGGACAGGGGGCCGGACAATCAGCCCCAGCATTTT	CASSGSRDRGPDNQPQHF
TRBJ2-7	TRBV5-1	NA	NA	TGCGCCAGCAGCTTGGTGGGTAGGGCATCATACGAGCAGTACTTC	CASSLVGRASYEQYF
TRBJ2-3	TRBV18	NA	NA	TGTGCCAGCTCACCGTCGGGGGATACGCAGTATTTT	CASSPSGDTQYF
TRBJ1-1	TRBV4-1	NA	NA	TGCGCCAGCAGCCAAGGGGCGAGTGTTGGGCGAGCTTTCTTT	CASSQGASVGRAFF
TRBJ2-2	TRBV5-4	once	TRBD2	TGTGCCAGCAGAACGGGGGGGCAGCACACCGGGGAGCTGTTTTTT	CASRTGGQHTGELFF
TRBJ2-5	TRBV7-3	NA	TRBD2	TGTGCCAGCAGCTCACGGGCGGGGGTGGAGACCCAGTACTTC	CASSSRAGVETQYF
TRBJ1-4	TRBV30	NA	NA	TGTGCCTGGAGTTTACCTGGACGGACTAATGAAAAACTGTTTTTT	CAWSLPGRTNEKLFF
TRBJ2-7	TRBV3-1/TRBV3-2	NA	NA	TGTGCCAGCAGCCAAGAGGCAGGGGCGTTTGGGAACGAGCAGTACTTC	CASSQEAGAFGNEQYF
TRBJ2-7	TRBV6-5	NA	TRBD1	TGTGCCAGCAGTTACTCGACGGGACAGGGTTACGAGCAGTACTTC	CASSYSTGQGYEQYF
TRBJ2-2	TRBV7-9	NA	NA	TGTGCCAGCAGCCCACCGTTAATTTCCTCACTTTGGACCGGGGAGCTGTTTTTT	CASSPPLISSLWTGELFF
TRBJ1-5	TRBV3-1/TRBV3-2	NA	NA	TGTGCCAGCAGCAACGGGGGAAATCAGCCCCAGCATTTT	CASSNGGNQPQHF
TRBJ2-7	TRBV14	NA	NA	TGTGCCAGCAGCCAAGGAGTTCCAGGATCCTACGAGCAGTACTTC	CASSQGVPGSYEQYF